One and the same sample provided the 27 T cell receptor beta chains below, sequenced in a study of shared clonotypes between healthy human individuals (dated by TCRdb to about 2020). Libraries came from the immunoSEQ multiplex PCR assay. Entries here come from immuneACCESS through TCRdb and include only in-frame sequences with V and J called. Some clones fail to appear in such tables; in the studies checked, an unresolved V gene covers under half of the shortfall, and the cause of the remainder is unknown. The sample records some 2.3 million clones, approximately 93% of which are singletons. Around 0.4% of the sample rests with the top ten. Input material: naive CD4+ T cells from PBMCs. The sample's cell subset or site label, decoded: CD45RA+ positively selected. Receptors were obtained from a man aged 18 to 29 in good health. Some clones in this sample may be carry-over from other donors' samples.

CDR3 in amino acids: CASSFLNTGELFF. CDR3 bases: TGTGCCAGCAGTTTTTTAAACACCGGGGAGCTGTTTTTT. This chain connects TRBV28 to TRBJ2-2; D uncertain. The length of the CDR3 is 13 residues. The V end was cut by 3 bases, the J end by 2 bases, with 4 bases between. From germline, CDR1 is MDHEN and CDR2 SYDVKM.

The V call is TRBV30, the J call TRBJ2-5; possible D gene TRBD2, 5 bases. The germline gives CDR1 GTSNPN, CDR2 SVGIG (reference sequence). The CDR3 has 17 residues. Trimming pared 0 bases from V and 2 bases from J, leaving 19 bases between. The CDR3 loop is CAWSVLGFGSKQETQYF. The CDR3 DNA is TGTGCCTGGAGTGTACTAGGTTTCGGCAGCAAGCAAGAGACCCAGTACTTC.

V gene TRBV19 combines with J gene TRBJ2-1; D assignment may be TRBD1 or TRBD2 (5 bases each). The germline gives CDR1 LNHDA, CDR2 SQIVND (reference sequence). The length of the CDR3 is 14 residues. V was shortened by 8 bases and J by 4 bases, with 15 bases between the two germline ends. Here the CDR3 reads CASRRGGEYNEQFF. The CDR3 region has the DNA TGTGCCAGTCGCCGGGGCGGAGAGTACAATGAGCAGTTCTTC.

This chain connects TRBV6-1 to TRBJ2-3; D is ambiguous. V lost 1 base, J lost 0 bases, and 5 bases lay in between. Germline V gene lookup returns CDR1 MNHNS and CDR2 SASEGT. This CDR3 region has 14 residues. The CDR3 coding sequence is TGTGCCAGCAGTGAAGGGAGAAGCACAGATACGCAGTATTTT. Its protein is CASSEGRSTDTQYF.

This chain links TRBV6-5 with TRBJ1-2; 9 bases are shared with TRBD1. J lost 6 bases, V lost 5 bases, and 7 bases had no gene match. The CDR3 length is 14 residues. From germline, CDR1 is MNHEY and CDR2 SVGAGI. In DNA form, the CDR3 reads TGTGCCAGCAGTGCCAGGGGACAGGGTAATGGCTACACCTTC. Translating gives CASSARGQGNGYTF.

The gene calls are TRBV4-2 and TRBJ2-7, with 10 bases matching TRBD1. Per germline, CDR1 LGHNA and CDR2 YNFKEQ. CDR3 size: 15 residues. After removal of 4 bases from V and 2 bases from J, the junction contained 5 bases not matched to a gene. The CDR3 coding sequence is TGTGCCAGCAGCCCGACCGGGACAGGGGCCTACGAGCAGTACTTC. Translating it yields CASSPTGTGAYEQYF.

This chain joins TRBV27 and TRBJ1-4; maybe TRBD1 (5 bases). The CDR3 covers 13 residues. V shed 3 bases and J shed 8 bases, with 10 bases lying between them. CDR1 is MNHEY, CDR2 SMNVEV, per germline (reference sequence). CDR3 in DNA: TGTGCCAGCAGTTTTTACGGGACCGAAAAACTGTTTTTT. Protein sequence: CASSFYGTEKLFF.

The chain couples TRBV6-1 to TRBJ2-3; TRBD1 aligns across 7 bases. Germline CDR1 and CDR2: MNHNS and SASEGT. There are 18 residues in the CDR3. V lost 2 bases to trimming and J lost 2 bases; unmatched junction nucleotides: 13. As DNA, the CDR3 is TGTGCCAGCAGTGAACGGTGGGGCAGGGGGTCACACACAGATACGCAGTATTTT. Encoded protein: CASSERWGRGSHTDTQYF.

The genes are TRBV28 and TRBJ2-1; D ambiguous. The CDR3 is 17 amino acids. V was cut by 1 base and J by 2 bases, with 15 bases left in between. Per germline, CDR1 MDHEN and CDR2 SYDVKM. Here the CDR3 reads CASSLYVGPTAYNEQFF. CDR3 in DNA: TGTGCCAGCAGTTTATACGTAGGTCCGACCGCCTACAATGAGCAGTTCTTC. The whole variable domain, remainder taken from reference TRBV28 and TRBJ2-1, is DVKVTQSSRYLVKRTGEKVFLECVQDMDHENMFWYRQDPGLGLRLIYFSYDVKMKEKGDIPEGYSVSREKKERFSLILESASTNQTSMYLCASSLYVGPTAYNEQFFGPGTRLTVL.

The rearrangement joins TRBV18 to TRBJ2-2, with 9 positions matching TRBD2. The CDR3 extends over 16 amino acids. CDR1 is KGHSH, CDR2 LQKENI, per germline. V lost 8 bases and J lost 3; bases outside the gene matches: 10. For the CDR3, the DNA is TGTGCCAGCCCAGCCGCTACTAGCGGGTACACCGGGGAGCTGTTTTTT. Protein sequence: CASPAATSGYTGELFF.

The chain combines TRBV19 with TRBJ2-2; 9 bases line up with TRBD2. The CDR3 covers 16 residues. V lost 5 bases, J lost 0 bases, and 4 bases stayed unmatched. Germline CDR1 reads LNHDA; CDR2 reads SQIVND (reference sequence). The CDR3 sequence is CASSFLAGPNTGELFF. In nucleotides, the CDR3 is TGTGCCAGTAGTTTCCTAGCGGGACCGAACACCGGGGAGCTGTTTTTT.

The V and J genes are TRBV29-1 and TRBJ2-7; the match to TRBD1 covers 8 bases. Germline V gives CDR1 SQVTM, CDR2 ANQGSEA. This CDR3 spans 15 amino acids. Trimming cost V 7 bases and J 4 bases; bases outside gene matches: 15. The CDR3 protein is CSGTGTGDSGYEQYF. The CDR3 nucleotides read TGCAGCGGAACCGGGACAGGTGATTCAGGATACGAGCAGTACTTC.

Worth noting for this clone: The sample has other DNA sequences that encode this CDR3 too. The chain combines TRBV7-3 with TRBJ2-7; 9 bases are a match to TRBD1. The CDR3 extends over 14 amino acids. Germline CDR1 and CDR2: SGHTA and FQGTGA. After removal of 5 bases from V and 4 bases from J, the junction contained 6 bases not matched to a gene. CDR3 bases: TGTGCCAGCAGCCCATCTGGGACAGGGTACGAGCAGTACTTC. Its protein is CASSPSGTGYEQYF.

The chain joins TRBV10-1 to TRBJ1-5; D is unclear. Between the trimmed V and J ends, which lost 6 bases and 6 bases, there was a span of 9 bases. CDR3 length equals 12 residues. The germline V gene has CDR1 WNHNN and CDR2 SYGVQD (reference sequence). CDR3 bases: TGCGCCAGCAGCACCCGGGGTCAGCCCCAGCATTTT. It is translated as CASSTRGQPQHF.

V is TRBV18 and J is TRBJ2-6; TRBD1 matches 9 bases. The V gene end was trimmed by 6 bases and the J gene end by 2 bases; junction bases not matched to a gene: 5. Germline values: CDR1 KGHSH, CDR2 LQKENI. The CDR3 sequence is 16 residues long. CDR3 coding DNA: TGTGCCAGCTCCCGGGGACAGGGTGCTGGGGCCAACGTCCTGACTTTC. Translating gives CASSRGQGAGANVLTF.

The chain joins TRBV19 to TRBJ2-2; no reliable D call. Germline V gene sequence: CDR1 LNHDA, CDR2 SQIVND (reference sequence). The V and J ends lost 6 bases and 3 bases respectively, with 20 bases between them. This CDR3 is 17 amino acids long. CDR3 loop: CASSALPTAWDTGELFF. In DNA form, the CDR3 reads TGTGCCAGTAGCGCCCTACCCACTGCCTGGGACACCGGGGAGCTGTTTTTT.

The chain is built from TRBV7-9 and TRBJ1-6, with D perhaps matching TRBD1 (6 bases). Trimming pared 4 bases from V and 10 bases from J, leaving 17 bases between. The CDR3 has 15 amino acids. Germline V gene lookup returns CDR1 SEHNR and CDR2 FQNEAQ (reference sequence). The CDR3 region is CASSSWTVQGSPLHF. The CDR3, as DNA: TGTGCCAGCAGCTCCTGGACAGTCCAAGGATCACCCCTCCACTTT.

In regard to this clone: Other DNA sequences in this sample translate to the same CDR3. The chain couples TRBV28 to TRBJ2-1, with 10 nucleotides matching TRBD2. The CDR3 runs 13 residues. J was trimmed by 3 bases and V by 7 bases; bases with no gene match: 0. CDR1 and CDR2 (germline): MDHEN, SYDVKM. Here the CDR3 reads CASTSGSYNEQFF. In DNA, the CDR3 is TGTGCCAGCACTAGCGGGAGCTACAATGAGCAGTTCTTC.

This rearrangement joins TRBV18 to TRBJ1-2; TRBD1 might be the D (5 bases). V lost 2 bases and J 2 bases, leaving 15 bases between the germline ends. Germline V gene lookup returns CDR1 KGHSH and CDR2 LQKENI. This CDR3 comprises 16 residues. Here the CDR3 reads CASSPMGPDKNYGYTF. CDR3 nucleotide sequence: TGTGCCAGCTCACCAATGGGTCCGGACAAGAACTATGGCTACACCTTC. The full variable domain, completed using reference TRBV18 and TRBJ1-2, is NAGVMQNPRHLVRRRGQEARLRCSPMKGHSHVYWYRQLPEEGLKFMVYLQKENIIDESGMPKERFSAEFPKEGPSILRIQQVVRGDSAAYFCASSPMGPDKNYGYTFGSGTRLTVV.

About this clone: The sample carries other DNA sequences with the same CDR3. This chain links TRBV28 with TRBJ2-7; TRBD1 matches at 8 bases. This CDR3 comprises 14 residues. CDR1 is MDHEN, CDR2 SYDVKM, per germline. Germline trimming cut 5 bases from V and 6 bases from J; bases unmatched to any gene: 9. CDR3 residues: CASSPGQGLGEQYF. The CDR3 region has the DNA TGTGCCAGCAGTCCAGGACAGGGTTTGGGCGAGCAGTACTTC.

V gene TRBV4-2 combines with J gene TRBJ2-5, with 14 bases fitting TRBD2. Germline trimming cut 3 bases from V and 3 bases from J; bases unmatched to any gene: 3. CDR3 length: 16 residues. CDR1 LGHNA and CDR2 YNFKEQ come from the germline V gene. This CDR3 reads CASSQGLAGVKETQYF. As DNA, the CDR3 is TGTGCCAGCAGCCAGGGACTAGCGGGAGTCAAAGAGACCCAGTACTTC.

The table lists this clone with a count of one. This rearrangement joins TRBV5-6 to TRBJ2-5; either TRBD1 or TRBD2 may supply D (5 bases each). The germline CDR1 and CDR2 sequences are SGHDT and YYEEEE. Trimming removed 1 base from V and 6 bases from J, with 10 bases in between. The CDR3 is 13 residues long. The CDR3 nucleotides are TGTGCCAGCAGCTTGCCAGGGAGAAAGACCCAGTACTTC. This codes for CASSLPGRKTQYF.

The chain recombines TRBV28 with TRBJ2-3; 10 bases are a match to TRBD2. Germline V lookup: CDR1 MDHEN, CDR2 SYDVKM. V shed 4 bases and J 5 bases; nucleotides not matched to a gene: 9. The length of the CDR3 is 16 residues. This chain's CDR3 is CASSSPSGSTLDTQYF. The DNA for the CDR3 is TGTGCCAGCAGTTCCCCTAGCGGGAGCACGTTAGATACGCAGTATTTT.

The chain recombines TRBV7-9 with TRBJ2-1; the match to TRBD2 covers 11 bases. CDR1 and CDR2 (germline): SEHNR, FQNEAQ (reference sequence). This CDR3 region has 16 residues. The J segment lost 8 bases and the V segment lost 4 bases, leaving 10 bases of the junction unmatched. CDR3: CASSSATSGSGHEQFF. DNA of the CDR3: TGTGCCAGCAGCTCCGCTACTAGCGGGAGCGGGCATGAGCAGTTCTTC. The whole variable domain, filled in from reference TRBV7-9 and TRBJ2-1, reads DTGVSQNPRHKITKRGQNVTFRCDPISEHNRLYWYRQTLGQGPEFLTYFQNEAQLEKSRLLSDRFSAERPKGSFSTLEIQRTEQGDSAMYLCASSSATSGSGHEQFFGPGTRLTVL.

The chain uses TRBV18 and TRBJ1-1; D gene unclear. This CDR3 spans 16 amino acids. V was clipped by 2 bases and J by 0 bases, with 13 bases between them. Looked up from germline, CDR1 is KGHSH and CDR2 is LQKENI. CDR3 nucleotide sequence: TGTGCCAGCTCACCAATCAGCTTGGGTCTGAACACTGAAGCTTTCTTT. Translating it yields CASSPISLGLNTEAFF.

This chain links TRBV30 with TRBJ2-1, with D unclear. The germline CDR1 and CDR2 sequences are GTSNPN and SVGIG (reference sequence). The CDR3 is 10 residues long. This chain's CDR3 is CLGPSCEQFF. The CDR3 DNA is TGTTTGGGCCCCTCATGTGAGCAGTTCTTC. Using reference TRBV30 and TRBJ2-1 for the parts outside the CDR3, the full variable domain is SQTIHQWPATLVQPVGSPLSLECTVEGTSNPNLYWYRQAAGRGLQLLFYSVGIGQISSEVPQNLSASRPQDRQFILSSKKLLLSDSGFYLCLGPSCEQFFGPGTRLTVL.

The chain recombines TRBV6-5 with TRBJ2-7; D could derive from TRBD1 or TRBD2 (5 bases each). Germline V gives CDR1 MNHEY, CDR2 SVGAGI. There are 14 residues in the CDR3. The V end was cut by 2 bases, the J end by 6 bases, with 14 bases between. For the CDR3, the DNA is TGTGCCAGCAGTTACGGGACGCCCACGGCCGAGCAGTACTTC. Translated: CASSYGTPTAEQYF.